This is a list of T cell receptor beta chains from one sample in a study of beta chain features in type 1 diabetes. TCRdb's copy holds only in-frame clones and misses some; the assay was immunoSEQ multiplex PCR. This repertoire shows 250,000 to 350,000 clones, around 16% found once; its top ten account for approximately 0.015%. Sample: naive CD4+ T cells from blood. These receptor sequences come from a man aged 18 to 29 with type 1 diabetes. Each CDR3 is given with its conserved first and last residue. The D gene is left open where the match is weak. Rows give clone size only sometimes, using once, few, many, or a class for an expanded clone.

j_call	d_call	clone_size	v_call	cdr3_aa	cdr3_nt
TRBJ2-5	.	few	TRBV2	CASSLAGAGETQYF	TGTGCCAGCAGCTTGGCGGGGGCCGGTGAGACCCAGTACTTC
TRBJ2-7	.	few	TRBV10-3	CAISENRENEQYF	TGTGCCATCAGTGAAAACAGGGAGAACGAGCAGTACTTC
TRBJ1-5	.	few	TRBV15	CATSSRTGSSNQPQHF	TGTGCCACCAGCAGCCGAACAGGGAGTAGCAATCAGCCCCAGCATTTT
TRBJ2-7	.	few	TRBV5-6	CASSLGLMSYEQYF	TGTGCCAGCAGCTTGGGACTGATGTCCTACGAGCAGTACTTC
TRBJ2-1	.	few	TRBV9	CASSVGHRDEQFF	TGTGCCAGCAGCGTAGGGCACAGGGATGAGCAGTTCTTC
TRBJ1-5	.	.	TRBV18	CASSAGNSNQPQHF	TGTGCCAGCTCAGCAGGGAATAGCAATCAGCCCCAGCATTTT
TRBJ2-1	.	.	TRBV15	CATSRVGGTYNEQFF	TGTGCCACCAGCAGAGTTGGCGGGACTTACAATGAGCAGTTCTTC
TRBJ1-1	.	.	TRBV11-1	CASSLESRGGEAFF	TGTGCCAGCAGCTTAGAGTCCAGGGGCGGTGAAGCTTTCTTT
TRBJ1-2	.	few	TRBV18	CASSPGLQGDGYTF	TGTGCCAGCTCACCAGGTTTACAGGGCGATGGCTACACCTTC
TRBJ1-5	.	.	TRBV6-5	CASSTTGLSNQPQHF	TGTGCCAGCAGTACCACAGGTCTGAGCAATCAGCCCCAGCATTTT
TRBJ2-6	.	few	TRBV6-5	CASSYQGRSGANVLTF	TGTGCCAGCAGTTACCAGGGCCGCTCTGGGGCCAACGTCCTGACTTTC
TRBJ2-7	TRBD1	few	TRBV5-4	CASSLPGQGASYEQYF	TGTGCCAGCAGCTTACCGGGACAGGGGGCTTCGTACGAGCAGTACTTC
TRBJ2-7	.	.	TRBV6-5	CASSWRPGAGDEQYF	TGTGCCAGCAGTTGGCGCCCGGGTGCAGGGGACGAGCAGTACTTC
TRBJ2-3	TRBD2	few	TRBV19	CASRGLAVTDTQYF	TGTGCCAGTAGAGGACTAGCGGTCACAGATACGCAGTATTTT
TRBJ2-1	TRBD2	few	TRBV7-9	CASSFSSGGPNEQFF	TGTGCCAGCAGCTTCTCTAGCGGGGGACCTAATGAGCAGTTCTTC
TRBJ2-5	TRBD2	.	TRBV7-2	CASRGTSGNKETQYF	TGTGCCAGCAGAGGGACTAGCGGGAATAAAGAGACCCAGTACTTC
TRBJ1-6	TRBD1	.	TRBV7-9	CASSLMTGVGNSPLHF	TGTGCCAGCAGCTTGATGACAGGGGTGGGCAATTCACCCCTCCACTTT
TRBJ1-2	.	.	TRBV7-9	CASSFSGLEYGYTF	TGTGCCAGCAGCTTCTCAGGGTTAGAATATGGCTACACCTTC
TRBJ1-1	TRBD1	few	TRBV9	CASSRLTGAMNTEAFF	TGTGCCAGCAGCAGATTAACAGGGGCCATGAACACTGAAGCTTTCTTT
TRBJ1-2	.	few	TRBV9	CASTRGDNYGYTF	TGTGCCAGCACTCGGGGAGATAACTATGGCTACACCTTC
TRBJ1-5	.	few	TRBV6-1	CASRRGVDQPQHF	TGTGCCAGCCGCAGGGGCGTGGATCAGCCCCAGCATTTT
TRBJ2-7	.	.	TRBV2	CASEGLSYEQYF	TGTGCCAGCGAGGGACTCTCCTACGAGCAGTACTTC
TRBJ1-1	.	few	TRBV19	CASSPQGTLNTEAFF	TGTGCCAGTAGTCCACAGGGTACACTGAACACTGAAGCTTTCTTT
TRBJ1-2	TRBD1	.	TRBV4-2	CASSQHLPGTGDGYTF	TGTGCCAGCAGCCAGCACCTTCCCGGGACAGGCGATGGCTACACCTTC
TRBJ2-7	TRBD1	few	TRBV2	CASSVRTGFDEQYF	TGTGCCAGCAGTGTACGGACAGGGTTCGACGAGCAGTACTTC
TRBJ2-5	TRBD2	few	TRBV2	CASIDGGFQETQYF	TGTGCCAGCATAGACGGGGGGTTCCAAGAGACCCAGTACTTC
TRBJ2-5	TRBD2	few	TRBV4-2	CASSQVHGLAGAPGETQYF	TGTGCCAGCAGCCAAGTTCATGGGCTAGCGGGAGCGCCCGGGGAGACCCAGTACTTC
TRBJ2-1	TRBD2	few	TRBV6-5	CASSYLASGRANEQFF	TGTGCCAGCAGTTACTTGGCTAGCGGGAGGGCCAATGAGCAGTTCTTC
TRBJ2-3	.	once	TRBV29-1	CNLPGVASTDTQYF	TGCAACCTCCCGGGGGTTGCGAGCACAGATACGCAGTATTTT
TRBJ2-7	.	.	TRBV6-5	CASIPPGRGEQYF	TGTGCCAGCATCCCCCCGGGCCGGGGGGAGCAGTACTTC
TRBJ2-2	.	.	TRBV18	CASSPLGVRANTGELFF	TGTGCCAGCTCACCCCTCGGGGTGAGGGCGAACACCGGGGAGCTGTTTTTT
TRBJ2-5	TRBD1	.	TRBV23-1	CAPIPRDREQETQYF	TGCGCCCCGATCCCCCGGGACAGGGAACAAGAGACCCAGTACTTC
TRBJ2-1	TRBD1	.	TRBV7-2	CASSSRLTGGHSYNEQFF	TGTGCCAGCAGCTCGAGGCTAACAGGGGGTCACTCCTACAATGAGCAGTTCTTC
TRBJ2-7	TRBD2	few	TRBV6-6	CASRDSGRAYEQYF	TGTGCCAGCAGAGATAGCGGGAGGGCCTACGAGCAGTACTTC
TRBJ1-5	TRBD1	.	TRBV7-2	CASSTTGANQPQHF	TGTGCCAGCAGCACGACAGGGGCCAATCAGCCCCAGCATTTT
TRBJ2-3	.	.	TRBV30	CAWSVQSPDTQYF	TGTGCCTGGAGTGTACAATCACCGGATACGCAGTATTTT
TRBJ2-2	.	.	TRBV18	CASSPARANTGELFF	TGTGCCAGCTCACCGGCTCGGGCGAACACCGGGGAGCTGTTTTTT
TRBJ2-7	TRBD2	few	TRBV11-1	CASSFTSGRANEQYF	TGTGCCAGCAGTTTTACCAGCGGGAGGGCCAACGAGCAGTACTTC
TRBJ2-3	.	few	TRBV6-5	CASSYMGPTDTQYF	TGTGCCAGCAGTTATATGGGGCCCACAGATACGCAGTATTTT
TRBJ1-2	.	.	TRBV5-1	CASSLGGRDGYTF	TGCGCCAGCAGCTTGGGCGGGCGGGATGGCTACACCTTC
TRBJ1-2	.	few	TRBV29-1	CSVDINYGYTF	TGCAGCGTTGATATTAACTATGGCTACACCTTC
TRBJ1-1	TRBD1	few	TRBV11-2	CASSLRGPGGTEAFF	TGTGCCAGCAGCTTAAGGGGGCCCGGTGGCACTGAAGCTTTCTTT
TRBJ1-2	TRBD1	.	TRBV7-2	CASSADRVYGYTF	TGTGCCAGCAGCGCCGACAGGGTCTATGGCTACACCTTC
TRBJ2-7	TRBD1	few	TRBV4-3	CASSQITGTGSYEQYF	TGCGCCAGCAGCCAAATCACCGGGACAGGTTCCTACGAGCAGTACTTC
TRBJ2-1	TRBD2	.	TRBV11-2	CASSFGGTSGLNEQFF	TGTGCCAGCAGCTTTGGCGGGACTAGCGGTCTCAATGAGCAGTTCTTC
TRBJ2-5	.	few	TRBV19	CATSGRRAQETQYF	TGTGCGACATCAGGAAGGCGGGCCCAAGAGACCCAGTACTTC
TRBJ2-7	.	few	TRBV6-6	CASRARGHEQYF	TGTGCCAGCAGAGCTCGTGGGCACGAGCAGTACTTC
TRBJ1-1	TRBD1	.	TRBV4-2	CASSQVGEDRRNTEAFF	TGTGCCAGCAGCCAAGTGGGGGAGGACAGGAGGAACACTGAAGCTTTCTTT